These 24 T cell receptor beta chains originate from one sample sequenced in a study of a mutant IDH1 vaccine in newly diagnosed glioma. Here immunoSEQ multiplex PCR was the method, and the copy in TCRdb shows in-frame clones only, minus some. The data hold about 94,000 clones, with roughly 86% observed a single time. No cognate antigen is known for these TCRs. The time point here: week 47, end of study. The vaccine gave 300 ug of a 20-mer mutant IDH1 peptide subcutaneously per dose. Source: PBMCs, taken from a glioma patient whose treatment included an IDH1 peptide vaccine. The receptors here all came from a woman in her 50s with glioma.

The chain is built from TRBV6-4 and TRBJ1-6, with 7 bases matching TRBD1. The V segment lost 4 bases and the J segment 7 bases; nucleotides outside the gene matches: 7. The CDR3 consists of 15 residues. Per the germline V gene, CDR1 is MRHNA and CDR2 is SNTAGT. The CDR3 bases are TGTGCCAGCAGTGCGGTGGGACAGACCAATTCACCCCTCCACTTT. Translation: CASSAVGQTNSPLHF.

The chain recombines TRBV28 with TRBJ2-3, with 8 bases lining up with TRBD2. CDR1 MDHEN and CDR2 SYDVKM come from the germline V gene. This CDR3 region has 16 residues. V was clipped by 6 bases and J by 3 bases; unmatched bases: 11. CDR3 nucleotide sequence: TGTGCCAGCAGCCTCGTGGGGTTAGCGGGGACAGATACGCAGTATTTT. This gives the protein CASSLVGLAGTDTQYF.

The chain uses TRBV28 and TRBJ2-7, with a possible D match to TRBD2 (5 bases). The CDR3 totals 13 residues. Germline V gives CDR1 MDHEN, CDR2 SYDVKM. The V and J ends lost 4 bases and 5 bases respectively, with 12 bases between them. The CDR3 here is CASSSGPGNEQYF. The CDR3 coding sequence is TGTGCCAGCAGTTCGGGCCCGGGGAACGAGCAGTACTTC.

This chain connects TRBV5-1 to TRBJ2-3, with 8 bases lining up with TRBD2. CDR1 SGHRS and CDR2 YFSETQ come from the germline V gene. The CDR3 extends over 15 amino acids. The trim removed 6 bases at V and 4 bases at J, leaving 10 bases unmatched. The CDR3 DNA sequence: TGCGCCAGCATGGAGGTAGCGGGATCTTCAGATACGCAGTATTTT. Encoded protein: CASMEVAGSSDTQYF.

The V and J genes are TRBV7-2 and TRBJ1-5; D is unclear. Looked up from germline, CDR1 is SGHTA and CDR2 is FQGNSA. The CDR3 consists of 16 residues. Trimming cost V 1 base and J 2 bases, with 12 bases left between them. As DNA, the CDR3 is TGTGCCAGCAGCTTAGAGGCGGGATTGGGCAATCAGCCCCAGCATTTT. Amino acids: CASSLEAGLGNQPQHF.

The chain recombines TRBV19 with TRBJ1-1; D remains unclear. Deletions cut 2 bases from V and 10 bases from J, with 17 bases between. The CDR3 has 14 residues. Germline V gene data show CDR1 as LNHDA and CDR2 as SQIVND (reference sequence). The CDR3 coding sequence is TGTGCCAGTAGTATACTCCCCGATTACGGTCGAGCTTTCTTT. It is translated as CASSILPDYGRAFF.

This clone came up a few times. The chain links TRBV7-3 to TRBJ2-2; 11 nucleotides align to TRBD2. The germline CDR1 and CDR2 sequences are SGHTA and FQGTGA. V shed 4 bases, J shed 5 bases, and the junction held 9 bases outside the gene matches. The CDR3 extends over 17 amino acids. This CDR3 is CASSSVSGRARTGELFF. CDR3 sequence (DNA): TGTGCCAGCAGCTCTGTTAGCGGGAGGGCCCGAACCGGGGAGCTGTTTTTT.

This chain connects TRBV6-5 to TRBJ2-7; 7 positions match TRBD2. Germline V gene data show CDR1 as MNHEY and CDR2 as SVGAGI. Trimming took 0 bases from V and 5 from J; bases not matched to a gene: 7. This CDR3 region has 15 residues. In DNA, the CDR3 is TGTGCCAGCAGTTACTCGTTGACTAGCTTCGACGAGCAGTACTTC. Translating it yields CASSYSLTSFDEQYF.

The chain has TRBV28 and TRBJ1-4, with a possible D match to TRBD1 (6 bases). Germline V gene data show CDR1 as MDHEN and CDR2 as SYDVKM. V shed 5 bases and J shed 7 bases, with 17 bases lying between them. The CDR3 runs 15 residues. CDR3 sequence reads: CASSLGGRRGEKLFF. The CDR3 coding sequence is TGTGCCAGCAGTCTTGGGGGCCGGAGAGGTGAAAAACTGTTTTTT.

The chain employs TRBV7-9 and TRBJ1-5; tentative D call: TRBD1 (6 bases). The germline V gene encodes CDR1 SEHNR and CDR2 FQNEAQ (reference sequence). Trimming left V 4 bases short and J 3 bases short, with 16 bases between. The CDR3 runs to 16 residues. The CDR3 DNA sequence: TGTGCCAGCAGCTCACTAGCCGGGGGCTCCAATCAGCCCCAGCATTTT. It encodes CASSSLAGGSNQPQHF.

The CDR3: CASSRPGGYEQYF. DNA of the CDR3: TGTGCCAGCAGCCGACCGGGGGGCTACGAGCAGTACTTC. This chain uses TRBV6-5 with TRBJ2-7, with 7 bases matching TRBD2. The CDR3 consists of 13 residues. Germline lookup yields CDR1 MNHEY and CDR2 SVGAGI. J was trimmed by 3 bases and V by 6 bases; bases with no gene match: 5.

The rearrangement joins TRBV29-1 to TRBJ1-4; D remains unclear. V lost 5 bases and J lost 0, with 7 bases in between. CDR3 length equals 13 residues. The germline V gene encodes CDR1 SQVTM and CDR2 ANQGSEA. The CDR3 loop is CSVCRATNEKLFF. DNA of the CDR3: TGCAGCGTTTGTCGAGCAACTAATGAAAAACTGTTTTTT.

This sequence joins TRBV30 and TRBJ2-7; TRBD1 matches at 8 bases. Trimming cost V 3 bases and J 1 base; bases outside gene matches: 5. Germline CDR1 GTSNPN, CDR2 SVGIG (reference sequence). The CDR3 is made up of 14 amino acids. The CDR3 here is CAWRDRARSYEQYF. The CDR3 DNA reads TGTGCCTGGAGGGACAGGGCCAGGTCCTACGAGCAGTACTTC.

CDR3 sequence: CASSSHDVLNQPQHF. For the CDR3, the DNA is TGTGCCAGCAGTTCACACGATGTTTTGAATCAGCCCCAGCATTTT. J is TRBJ1-5 and V is TRBV28; D is unresolved. Germline V lookup: CDR1 MDHEN, CDR2 SYDVKM. This CDR3 has 15 residues. The V gene lost 4 bases and the J gene lost 4 bases, with 14 bases spanning the gap.

This clone has just a few counts. The V and J genes are TRBV18 and TRBJ1-2; tentative D call: TRBD1 (5 bases). Germline V gene data show CDR1 as KGHSH and CDR2 as LQKENI. This CDR3 has 16 amino acids. V lost 6 bases to trimming and J lost 4 bases, with 21 bases between them. The chain's CDR3 is CASSPSADRNLYGYTF. The CDR3 DNA is TGTGCCAGCTCCCCTTCCGCTGACAGAAACCTCTATGGCTACACCTTC.

The chain uses TRBV2 and TRBJ2-7; possible D gene TRBD1, 8 bases. The V gene's germline CDR1 is SNHLY and CDR2 FYNNEI. Between the trimmed V and J ends, which lost 5 bases and 3 bases, there was a span of 14 bases. The CDR3 is made up of 14 amino acids. The CDR3 spells CASSSQGGGYEQYF. CDR3 bases: TGTGCCAGCAGTTCACAGGGGGGGGGCTACGAGCAGTACTTC.

The chain carries TRBV2 and TRBJ2-7, with unresolved D. The germline CDR1 and CDR2 sequences are SNHLY and FYNNEI. CDR3 length equals 13 residues. V was clipped by 4 bases and J by 10 bases, with 17 bases between them. The CDR3 region is CASSGPGRLEQYF. The CDR3 DNA sequence: TGTGCCAGCAGTGGCCCCGGGCGCCTTGAACAGTACTTC. The full variable domain, completed using reference TRBV2 and TRBJ2-7, is EPEVTQTPSHQVTQMGQEVILRCVPISNHLYFYWYRQILGQKVEFLVSFYNNEISEKSEIFDDQFSVERPDGSNFTLKIRSTKLEDSAMYFCASSGPGRLEQYFGPGTRLTVT.

The genes are TRBV6-5 and TRBJ1-5, with D uncertain. Germline assignment: CDR1 MNHEY and CDR2 SVGAGI. V dropped 3 bases and J dropped 3 bases, with 12 bases sitting between them. CDR3 length: 15 residues. The CDR3 sequence: CASSYSSSNNQPQHF. DNA of the CDR3: TGTGCCAGCAGTTATTCATCTTCCAACAATCAGCCCCAGCATTTT.

CDR3: CASSGRPWDSPLHF. CDR3 DNA sequence: TGTGCCAGCAGTGGACGCCCCTGGGATTCACCCCTCCACTTT. The V call is TRBV2, the J call TRBJ1-6; D not certain. Trimming removed 4 bases from V and 8 bases from J, with 12 bases in between. This CDR3 comprises 14 residues. Germline CDR1 is SNHLY and CDR2 is FYNNEI.

DNA for the CDR3: TGTGCCAGCTCACCACCAAGGGACAGGGGGTCCTACAATGAGCAGTTCTTC. Its translation is CASSPPRDRGSYNEQFF. The chain links TRBV18 to TRBJ2-1, with 11 bases that match TRBD1. J gave up 1 base and V 0 bases, and 2 bases lay outside the gene matches. This CDR3 region has 17 residues. CDR1 is KGHSH, CDR2 LQKENI, per germline. The variable domain in full, completed from reference TRBV18 and TRBJ2-1, reads NAGVMQNPRHLVRRRGQEARLRCSPMKGHSHVYWYRQLPEEGLKFMVYLQKENIIDESGMPKERFSAEFPKEGPSILRIQQVVRGDSAAYFCASSPPRDRGSYNEQFFGPGTRLTVL.

The chain has TRBV5-1 and TRBJ2-3; TRBD2 is a possible D gene (5 bases). CDR3 length: 15 residues. V lost 4 bases and J 3 bases, leaving 15 bases between the germline ends. The germline CDR1 and CDR2 sequences are SGHRS and YFSETQ. CDR3 DNA: TGCGCCAGCAGCCTTACCCTGATAGCGACAGATACGCAGTATTTT. This translates into CASSLTLIATDTQYF.

This chain connects TRBV2 to TRBJ1-5; D unclear. The germline V and J ends were trimmed by 3 bases and 2 bases, with 8 bases remaining between them. CDR1 SNHLY and CDR2 FYNNEI come from the germline V gene. This CDR3 is 14 amino acids long. CDR3 DNA sequence: TGTGCCAGCAGTGACGGGAACGGCAATCAGCCCCAGCATTTT. Translated, it gives CASSDGNGNQPQHF.

The rearrangement links TRBV15 to TRBJ2-7; D is unresolved. Trimming took off 1 base at V and 7 bases at J, with 11 bases between the two ends. From germline, CDR1 is LNHNV and CDR2 YYDKDF (reference sequence). The CDR3 has 13 residues. CDR3 sequence: CATSRGVPGEQYF. CDR3 DNA sequence: TGTGCCACCAGCAGAGGGGTTCCTGGGGAGCAGTACTTC.

Comment on this clone: Other nucleotide sequences in the sample specify the same CDR3. The V and J genes are TRBV9 and TRBJ2-7; 9 bases fit TRBD1. Germline loops: CDR1 SGDLS, CDR2 YYNGEE. This CDR3 is 14 amino acids long. Losses at the gene ends were 4 bases for V and 1 base for J; bases not matched to a gene: 3. CDR3 sequence: CASSPGTGSYEQYF. CDR3 sequence (DNA): TGTGCCAGCAGCCCCGGGACAGGGTCCTACGAGCAGTACTTC.